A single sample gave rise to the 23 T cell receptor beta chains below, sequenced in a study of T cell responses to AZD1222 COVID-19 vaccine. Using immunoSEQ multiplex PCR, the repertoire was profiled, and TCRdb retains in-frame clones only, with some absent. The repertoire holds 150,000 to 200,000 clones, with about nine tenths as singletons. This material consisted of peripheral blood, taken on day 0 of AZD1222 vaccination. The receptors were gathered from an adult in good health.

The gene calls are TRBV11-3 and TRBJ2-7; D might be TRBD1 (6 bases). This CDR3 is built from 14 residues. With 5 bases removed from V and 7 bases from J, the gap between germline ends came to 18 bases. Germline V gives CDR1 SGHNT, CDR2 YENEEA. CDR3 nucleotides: TGTGCCAGCAGCCCCGCCGGGACACCTTGGGAGCAGTACTTC. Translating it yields CASSPAGTPWEQYF.

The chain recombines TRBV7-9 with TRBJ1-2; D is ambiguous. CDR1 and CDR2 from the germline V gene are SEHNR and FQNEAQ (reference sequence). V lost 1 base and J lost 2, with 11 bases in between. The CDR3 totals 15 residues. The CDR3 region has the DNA TGTGCCAGCAGCTTAGTAGGCGGGGTCAACTATGGCTACACCTTC. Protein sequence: CASSLVGGVNYGYTF.

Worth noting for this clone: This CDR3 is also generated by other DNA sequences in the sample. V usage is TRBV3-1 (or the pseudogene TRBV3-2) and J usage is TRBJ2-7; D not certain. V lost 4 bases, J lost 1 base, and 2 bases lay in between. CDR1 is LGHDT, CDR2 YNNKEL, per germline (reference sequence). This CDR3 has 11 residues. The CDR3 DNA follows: TGTGCCAGCAGCCGTTCCTACGAGCAGTACTTC. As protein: CASSRSYEQYF.

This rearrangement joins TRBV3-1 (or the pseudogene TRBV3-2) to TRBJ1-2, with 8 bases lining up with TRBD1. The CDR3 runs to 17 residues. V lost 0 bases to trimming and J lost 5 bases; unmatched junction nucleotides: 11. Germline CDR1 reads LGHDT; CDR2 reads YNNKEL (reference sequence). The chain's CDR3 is CASSQERPGGFGYGYTF. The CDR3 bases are TGTGCCAGCAGCCAAGAACGCCCAGGGGGCTTCGGATATGGCTACACCTTC.

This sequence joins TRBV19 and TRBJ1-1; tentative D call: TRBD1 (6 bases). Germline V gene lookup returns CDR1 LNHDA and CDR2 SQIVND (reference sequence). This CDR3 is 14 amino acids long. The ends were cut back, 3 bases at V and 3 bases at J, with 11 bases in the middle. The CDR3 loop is CASSIAQGYTEAFF. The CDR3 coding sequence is TGTGCCAGTAGTATTGCGCAGGGGTACACTGAAGCTTTCTTT.

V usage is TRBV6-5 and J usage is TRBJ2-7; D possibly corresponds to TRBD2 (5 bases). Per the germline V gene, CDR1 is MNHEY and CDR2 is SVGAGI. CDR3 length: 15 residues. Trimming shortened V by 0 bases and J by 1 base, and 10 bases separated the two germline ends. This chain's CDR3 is CASSYSELGSYEQYF. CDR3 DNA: TGTGCCAGCAGTTACTCGGAACTAGGTTCCTACGAGCAGTACTTC.

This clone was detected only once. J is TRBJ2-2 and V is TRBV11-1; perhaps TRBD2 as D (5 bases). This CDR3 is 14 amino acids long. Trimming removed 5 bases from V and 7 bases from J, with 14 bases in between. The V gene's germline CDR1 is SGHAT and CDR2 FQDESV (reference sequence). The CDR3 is CASSDPAAGGELFF. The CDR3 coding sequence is TGTGCCAGCAGCGACCCAGCGGCGGGCGGGGAGCTGTTTTTT.

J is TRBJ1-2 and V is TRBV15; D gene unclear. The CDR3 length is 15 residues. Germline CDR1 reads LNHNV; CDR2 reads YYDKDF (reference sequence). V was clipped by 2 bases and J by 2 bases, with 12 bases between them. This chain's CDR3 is CATSRPVEGNYGYTF. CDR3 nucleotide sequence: TGTGCCACCAGCAGACCAGTTGAGGGCAACTATGGCTACACCTTC.

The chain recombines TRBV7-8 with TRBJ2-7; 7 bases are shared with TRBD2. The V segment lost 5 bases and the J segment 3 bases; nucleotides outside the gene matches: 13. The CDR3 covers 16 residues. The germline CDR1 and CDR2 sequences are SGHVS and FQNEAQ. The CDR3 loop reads CASSPAGLAAFYEQYF. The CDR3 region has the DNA TGTGCCAGCAGCCCAGCAGGCCTAGCGGCATTCTACGAGCAGTACTTC.

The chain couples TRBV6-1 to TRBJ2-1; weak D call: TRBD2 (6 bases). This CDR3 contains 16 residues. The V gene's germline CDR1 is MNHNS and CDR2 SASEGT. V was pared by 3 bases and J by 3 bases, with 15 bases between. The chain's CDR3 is CASSEDSRLDYNEQFF. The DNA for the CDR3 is TGTGCCAGCAGTGAGGATTCCCGACTAGACTACAATGAGCAGTTCTTC.

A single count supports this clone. CDR3 sequence: CASSLGQGRRAFF. The CDR3 DNA sequence: TGTGCCAGCAGCTTAGGTCAGGGCCGGCGAGCTTTCTTT. The chain carries TRBV7-2 and TRBJ1-1, with D perhaps TRBD1 (5 bases). Germline CDR1 SGHTA, CDR2 FQGNSA. The CDR3 totals 13 residues. Trimming pared 1 base from V and 10 bases from J, leaving 13 bases between. The whole variable domain, remainder taken from reference TRBV7-2 and TRBJ1-1, is GAGVSQSPSNKVTEKGKDVELRCDPISGHTALYWYRQSLGQGLEFLIYFQGNSAPDKSGLPSDRFSAERTGGSVSTLTIQRTQQEDSAVYLCASSLGQGRRAFFGQGTRLTVV.

CDR3 amino acids: CASSASLTSGGSYEQYF. The CDR3 DNA reads as TGTGCCAGCTCAGCTTCCCTAACTAGCGGGGGATCCTACGAGCAGTACTTC. The chain is built from TRBV18 and TRBJ2-7; the match to TRBD2 covers 11 bases. This CDR3 contains 17 residues. The J segment lost 1 base and the V segment lost 5 bases, leaving 10 bases of the junction unmatched. Germline values: CDR1 KGHSH, CDR2 LQKENI.

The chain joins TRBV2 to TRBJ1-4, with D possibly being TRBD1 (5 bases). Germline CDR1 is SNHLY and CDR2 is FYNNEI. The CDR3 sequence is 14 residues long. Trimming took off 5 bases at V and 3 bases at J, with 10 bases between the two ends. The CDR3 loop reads CASSFQGANEKLFF. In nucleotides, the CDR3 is TGTGCCAGCAGTTTCCAGGGAGCTAATGAAAAACTGTTTTTT.

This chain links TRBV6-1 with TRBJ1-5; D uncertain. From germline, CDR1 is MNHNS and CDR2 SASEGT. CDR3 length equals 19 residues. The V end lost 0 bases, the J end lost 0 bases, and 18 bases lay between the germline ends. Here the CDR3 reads CASSEAMTRSLLSNQPQHF. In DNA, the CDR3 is TGTGCCAGCAGTGAAGCCATGACAAGGAGCCTCCTTAGCAATCAGCCCCAGCATTTT.

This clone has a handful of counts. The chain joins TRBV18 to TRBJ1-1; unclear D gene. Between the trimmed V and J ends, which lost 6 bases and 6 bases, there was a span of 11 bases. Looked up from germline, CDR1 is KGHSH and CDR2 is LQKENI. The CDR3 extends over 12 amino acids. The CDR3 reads CASSPDRSEAFF. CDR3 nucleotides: TGTGCCAGCTCGCCGGATAGGTCTGAAGCTTTCTTT.

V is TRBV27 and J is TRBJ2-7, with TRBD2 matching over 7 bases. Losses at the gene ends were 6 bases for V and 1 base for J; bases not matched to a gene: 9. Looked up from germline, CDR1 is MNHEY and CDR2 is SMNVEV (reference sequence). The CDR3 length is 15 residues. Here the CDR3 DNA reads TGTGCCAGCAGGGAAGCAGCGGGGCCTTCCTACGAGCAGTACTTC. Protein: CASREAAGPSYEQYF.

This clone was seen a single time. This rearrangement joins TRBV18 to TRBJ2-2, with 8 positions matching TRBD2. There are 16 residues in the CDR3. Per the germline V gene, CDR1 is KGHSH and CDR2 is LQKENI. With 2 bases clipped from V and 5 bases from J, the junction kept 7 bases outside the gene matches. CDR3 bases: TGTGCCAGCTCACCAGAGGCGGGAGGTCGTACCGGGGAGCTGTTTTTT. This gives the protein CASSPEAGGRTGELFF.

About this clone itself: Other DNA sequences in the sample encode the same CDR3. CDR3 sequence (DNA): TGTGCCAGCAGCGTAGGTGGAGGGAACTATGGCTACACCTTC. It translates to CASSVGGGNYGYTF. The V and J genes are TRBV9 and TRBJ1-2, with D unclear. The germline V gene encodes CDR1 SGDLS and CDR2 YYNGEE. This CDR3 has 14 residues. The V and J ends lost 0 bases and 2 bases respectively, with 8 bases between them. The full variable domain, rest sourced from reference TRBV9 and TRBJ1-2, is DSGVTQTPKHLITATGQRVTLRCSPRSGDLSVYWYQQSLDQGLQFLIQYYNGEERAKGNILERFSAQQFPDLHSELNLSSLELGDSALYFCASSVGGGNYGYTFGSGTRLTVV.

For the CDR3, the DNA is TGTGCCAGCTCACCACTAGCGGGAGGGAATGAGCAGTTCTTC. This gives the protein CASSPLAGGNEQFF. The V call is TRBV18, the J call TRBJ2-1; 11 bases fit TRBD2. Germline trimming cut 1 base from V and 7 bases from J; bases unmatched to any gene: 0. This CDR3 has 14 amino acids. Per germline, CDR1 KGHSH and CDR2 LQKENI.

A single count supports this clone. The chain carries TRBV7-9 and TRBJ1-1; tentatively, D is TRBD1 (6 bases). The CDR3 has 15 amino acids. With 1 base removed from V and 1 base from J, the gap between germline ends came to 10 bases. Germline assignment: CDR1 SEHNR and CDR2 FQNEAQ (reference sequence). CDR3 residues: CASSLGTATNTEAFF. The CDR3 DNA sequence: TGTGCCAGCAGCTTAGGGACAGCTACGAACACTGAAGCTTTCTTT.

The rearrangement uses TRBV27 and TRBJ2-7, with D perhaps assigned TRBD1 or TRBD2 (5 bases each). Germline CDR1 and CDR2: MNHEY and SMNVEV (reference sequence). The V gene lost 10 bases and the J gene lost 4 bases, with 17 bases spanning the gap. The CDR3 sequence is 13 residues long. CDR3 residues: CATSGTDAYEQYF. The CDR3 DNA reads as TGTGCCACCTCCGGGACCGACGCTTACGAGCAGTACTTC.

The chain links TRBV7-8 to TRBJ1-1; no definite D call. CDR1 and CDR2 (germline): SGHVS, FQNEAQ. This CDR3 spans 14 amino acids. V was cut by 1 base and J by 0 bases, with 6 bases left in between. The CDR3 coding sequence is TGTGCCAGCAGCTTAGTCCCGCTGAACACTGAAGCTTTCTTT. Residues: CASSLVPLNTEAFF.

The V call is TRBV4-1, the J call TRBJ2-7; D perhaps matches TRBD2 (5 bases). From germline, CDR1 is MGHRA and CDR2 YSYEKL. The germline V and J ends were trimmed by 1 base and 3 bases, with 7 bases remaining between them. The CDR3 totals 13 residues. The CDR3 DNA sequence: TGCGCCAGCAGCCAAGTCGGGAACTACGAGCAGTACTTC. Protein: CASSQVGNYEQYF.